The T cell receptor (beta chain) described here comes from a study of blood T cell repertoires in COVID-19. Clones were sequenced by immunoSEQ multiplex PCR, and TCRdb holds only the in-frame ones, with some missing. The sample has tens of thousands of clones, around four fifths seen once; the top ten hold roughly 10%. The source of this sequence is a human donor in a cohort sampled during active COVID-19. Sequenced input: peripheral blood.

The CDR3 DNA reads as TGTGCCAGCAGTGAAGGCCTTACGGATCAGCCCCAGCATTTT. Translation gives CASSEGLTDQPQHF. V and J are TRBV6-1 and TRBJ1-5; D is unresolved. The CDR3 runs 14 residues. Germline values: CDR1 MNHNS, CDR2 SASEGT. Trimming took off 1 base at V and 5 bases at J, with 9 bases between the two ends.